This TCR beta chain was sequenced during a study of CD8 T cells in Susac syndrome. An amount of RNA that ranged from roughly 0.5 to 1 ug was reverse transcribed with random hexamers. The immunoSEQ assay covered 54 Vbeta and 13 Jbeta segments for CDR3. From the immunoSEQ multiplex PCR reads, TCRdb called clonotypes with MiXCR, one entry per CDR3 protein. The sample lists around 70,000 distinct CDR3 sequences; 94% were seen once. The multiple sclerosis controls, all treatment-naive patients, had relapsing-remitting disease that was stable or active. This CDR3 spans 17 amino acids. From germline, CDR1 is SGDLS and CDR2 YYNGEE. Unmatched junction bases numbered 5, after V lost 0 bases and J lost 3 bases.

This chain joins TRBV9 and TRBJ2-1; the match to TRBD1 covers 11 bases. The TCR comes from a human donor with multiple sclerosis. Sequenced sample: CD8+ T cells from PBMCs. CDR3 nucleotides: TGTGCCAGCAGCGTAGGGGTCGGGACAGGGGGCTACAATGAGCAGTTCTTC. This codes for CASSVGVGTGGYNEQFF.